A single sample gave rise to the 12 T cell receptor beta chains below, sequenced in a study of blood T cell repertoires in COVID-19. Measured with immunoSEQ multiplex PCR; TCRdb has only the in-frame clones, and not every one. The top ten hold approximately 5% of the sample, which has approximately 300,000 clones, 87% seen once. Sequencing was carried out using PBMCs or T cells enriched from blood (not recorded which). The receptors originated from a woman in her twenties or thirties who had recovered from COVID-19.

This chain connects TRBV6-2 or TRBV6-3 to TRBJ2-7; 7 bases fit TRBD1. CDR3 length: 13 residues. Germline lookup yields CDR1 MNHEY and CDR2 SVGEGT. V shed 5 bases and J 2 bases; nucleotides not matched to a gene: 3. Written as DNA, the CDR3 is TGTGCCAGCAGTCGGGACAGCGCCTACGAGCAGTACTTC. This gives the protein CASSRDSAYEQYF.

Points on this clone: At the DNA level, this CDR3 is encoded by other sequences in the same sample as well. The chain employs TRBV2 and TRBJ1-4, with D possibly matching TRBD1 (6 bases). V dropped 5 bases and J dropped 4 bases, with 14 bases sitting between them. This CDR3 comprises 15 residues. In germline, CDR1 is SNHLY, CDR2 FYNNEI. The CDR3 reads CASSYLTGSNEKLFF. As DNA, the CDR3 is TGTGCCAGCAGTTACCTGACAGGAAGTAATGAAAAACTGTTTTTT.

This chain connects TRBV11-1 to TRBJ2-3; TRBD2 matches 11 bases. The CDR3 sequence is 15 residues long. CDR1 SGHAT and CDR2 FQDESV come from the germline V gene (reference sequence). After removal of 5 bases from V and 8 bases from J, the junction contained 9 bases not matched to a gene. The CDR3 spells CASSPVAGGRGTQYF. In nucleotides, the CDR3 is TGTGCCAGCAGCCCGGTAGCGGGGGGGCGTGGTACGCAGTATTTT.

CDR3 in amino acids: CAWTVGGVTYEQYF. In DNA, the CDR3 is TGTGCCTGGACCGTAGGGGGGGTCACCTACGAGCAGTACTTC. The chain recombines TRBV30 with TRBJ2-7; D perhaps matches TRBD2 (7 bases). V lost 4 bases to trimming and J lost 2 bases, with 15 bases between them. This CDR3 contains 14 residues. The V gene's germline CDR1 is GTSNPN and CDR2 SVGIG (reference sequence).

The chain joins TRBV27 to TRBJ1-1; the D is unclear. This CDR3 spans 14 amino acids. V was shortened by 5 bases and J by 5 bases, with 15 bases between the two germline ends. Germline assignment: CDR1 MNHEY and CDR2 SMNVEV (reference sequence). This CDR3 is CASSPRVAATEAFF. The CDR3 region has the DNA TGTGCCAGCAGTCCCCGGGTTGCGGCTACTGAAGCTTTCTTT.

This clone was seen once. The chain is built from TRBV6-5 and TRBJ1-1, with 7 bases identical to TRBD1. Per germline, CDR1 MNHEY and CDR2 SVGAGI. The CDR3 totals 15 residues. Losses at the gene ends were 6 bases for V and 4 bases for J; bases not matched to a gene: 11. CDR3 residues: CASSDRVPRPTEAFF. In nucleotides, the CDR3 is TGTGCCAGCAGCGACAGGGTCCCCAGGCCCACTGAAGCTTTCTTT.

V gene TRBV13 combines with J gene TRBJ1-2; the match to TRBD1 covers 9 bases. Germline CDR1 PRHDT, CDR2 FYEKMQ (reference sequence). The V gene end was trimmed by 0 bases and the J gene end by 8 bases; junction bases not matched to a gene: 13. The CDR3 runs 17 residues. The CDR3 region is CASSLGLNTDRGKGYTF. Written as DNA, the CDR3 is TGTGCCAGCAGCTTAGGCCTAAACACGGACAGGGGTAAAGGCTACACCTTC.

Comments on this clone: The identical CDR3 is also encoded by other nucleotide sequences in the sample. J is TRBJ1-4 and V is TRBV6-5, with 7 bases identical to TRBD1. V dropped 6 bases and J dropped 0; count of bases not matched to a gene: 1. This CDR3 has 14 residues. Germline V lookup: CDR1 MNHEY, CDR2 SVGAGI. The CDR3 DNA reads as TGTGCCAGCAGAACAGGGGCAACTAATGAAAAACTGTTTTTT. Protein product: CASRTGATNEKLFF.

This clone was counted between two and nine times. The CDR3 spells CASSMGDRITDTQYF. CDR3 nucleotide sequence: TGTGCCAGTAGTATGGGGGACAGGATAACAGATACGCAGTATTTT. The chain employs TRBV19 and TRBJ2-3; 8 bases are shared with TRBD1. Germline V gene data show CDR1 as LNHDA and CDR2 as SQIVND (reference sequence). Trimming at V came to 3 bases and at J to 3 bases, leaving 5 bases not matched to a gene. The length of the CDR3 is 15 residues.

V gene TRBV3-1 (or the pseudogene TRBV3-2) combines with J gene TRBJ1-6, with a tentative D call TRBD1 (5 bases). Trimming stripped 5 bases from V and 7 bases from J, with 12 bases between. Germline CDR1 is LGHDT and CDR2 is YNNKEL (reference sequence). The CDR3 length is 14 residues. Written as DNA, the CDR3 is TGTGCCAGCAGCTCAGGGTTGAAGAATTCACCCCTCCACTTT. This codes for CASSSGLKNSPLHF.

The rearrangement joins TRBV5-1 to TRBJ2-2; a possible D gene is TRBD1 (6 bases). CDR3 length equals 15 residues. Looked up from germline, CDR1 is SGHRS and CDR2 is YFSETQ. The V and J ends lost 0 bases and 6 bases respectively, with 12 bases between them. In DNA form, the CDR3 reads TGCGCCAGCAGCTTGGCCTCAGGGGAGCCCGGGGAGCTGTTTTTT. Translating it yields CASSLASGEPGELFF.

The chain is built from TRBV6-4 and TRBJ1-2, with TRBD1 matching over 7 bases. J lost 4 bases, V lost 4 bases, and 9 bases had no gene match. Germline CDR1 MRHNA, CDR2 SNTAGT. The length of the CDR3 is 15 residues. The CDR3 nucleotides read TGTGCCAGCAGTGCGGACACGACAGGGCTCTATGGCTACACCTTC. It yields the protein CASSADTTGLYGYTF.